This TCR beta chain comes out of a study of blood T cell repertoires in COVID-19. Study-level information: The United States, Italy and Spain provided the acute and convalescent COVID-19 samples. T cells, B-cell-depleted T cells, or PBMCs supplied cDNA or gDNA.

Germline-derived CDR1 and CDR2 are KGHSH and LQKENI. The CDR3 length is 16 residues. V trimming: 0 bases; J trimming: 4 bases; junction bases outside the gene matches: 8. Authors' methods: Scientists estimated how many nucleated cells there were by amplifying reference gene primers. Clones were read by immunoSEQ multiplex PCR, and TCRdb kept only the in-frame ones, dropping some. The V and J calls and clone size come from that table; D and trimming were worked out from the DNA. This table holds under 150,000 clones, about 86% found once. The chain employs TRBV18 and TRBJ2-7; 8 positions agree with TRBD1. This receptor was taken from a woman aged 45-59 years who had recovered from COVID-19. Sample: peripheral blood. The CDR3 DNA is TGTGCCAGCTCACCACCGTGGGGACAGGCCCCATACGAGCAGTACTTC. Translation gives CASSPPWGQAPYEQYF.